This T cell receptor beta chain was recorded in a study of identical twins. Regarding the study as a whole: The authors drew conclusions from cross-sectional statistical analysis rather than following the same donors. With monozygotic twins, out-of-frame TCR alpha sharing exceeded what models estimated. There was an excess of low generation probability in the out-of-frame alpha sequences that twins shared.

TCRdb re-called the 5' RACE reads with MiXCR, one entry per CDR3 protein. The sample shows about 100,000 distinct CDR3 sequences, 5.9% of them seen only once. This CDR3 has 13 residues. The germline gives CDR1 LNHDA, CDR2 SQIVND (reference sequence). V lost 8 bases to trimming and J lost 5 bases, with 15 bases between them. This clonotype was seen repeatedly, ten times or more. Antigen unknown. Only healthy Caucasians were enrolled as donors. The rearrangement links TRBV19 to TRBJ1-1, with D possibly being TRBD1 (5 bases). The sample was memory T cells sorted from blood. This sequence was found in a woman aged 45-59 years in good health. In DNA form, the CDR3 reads TGTGCCAGTTCAGAAGACCGGGGGACTGAAGCTTTCTTT. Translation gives CASSEDRGTEAFF. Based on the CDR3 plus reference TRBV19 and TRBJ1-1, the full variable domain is DGGITQSPKYLFRKEGQNVTLSCEQNLNHDAMYWYRQDPGQGLRLIYYSQIVNDFQKGDIAEGYSVSREKKESFPLTVTSAQKNPTAFYLCASSEDRGTEAFFGQGTRLTVV.